The source of this T cell receptor (beta chain) is a study of Graves' ophthalmopathy and Graves' hyperthyroidism (dated by TCRdb to between 2017 and 2018). Regarding the research as a whole: Hyperthyroidism was considered stable if no progression to ophthalmopathy occurred within 18 months of follow-up. An independent validation cohort was composed of 18 to 20 hyperthyroidism patients and around 16 patients who later progressed from hyperthyroidism to ophthalmopathy. T-cell repertoires of thyroid tissue and blood were compared in over five hyperthyroidism patients. To explore V-J signatures that distinguish ophthalmopathy from hyperthyroidism, a discovery set of roughly 98 patients was enrolled, made up of 40 to 45 with ophthalmopathy and roughly 55 with stable hyperthyroidism. TCR beta repertoire signatures were used to distinguish Graves' ophthalmopathy from Graves' hyperthyroidism and to predict progression to ophthalmopathy. Following sampling, methimazole starting at 30 mg daily was administered to hyperthyroidism patients, and high-dose intravenous methylprednisolone was administered to ophthalmopathy patients. In total, 135 blood samples were TCR-sequenced: some 40 ophthalmopathy, some 72 hyperthyroidism and approximately 17 hyperthyroidism-to-ophthalmopathy patients. Overall study results and their limits: In validation, the model predicted ophthalmopathy progression with more than 70% sensitivity and less than 80% specificity; some 13 predicted patients were CT-confirmed with GO in a median of about 7.1 months. Sample size was not predetermined statistically, and investigators were not blinded to group allocation. In cross-validation, the 13-signature model distinguished ophthalmopathy from stable hyperthyroidism with about 90% sensitivity and 81.08% specificity, while in the test set the corresponding values were 80% and 75%. Most expanded thyroid clonotypes with a frequency above 0.001 also appeared in blood, which suggests that blood repertoires may reflect the immune response in the thyroid.

Including cysteine and phenylalanine, the CDR3 has 14 amino acids. The DNA shown is the 42-base CDR3, in frame from base 1. Deletion took 7 bases off V and 8 bases off J, with a span of 19 bases between the germline ends. TCR beta CDR3 regions were amplified from RNA transcripts for repertoire sequencing. HTBI primers and the Qiagen OneStep RT-PCR kit were used in a first-round RT-PCR, which was followed by a second-round multiplex PCR, size selection and purification. Sequencing of the libraries was carried out on an Illumina HiSeq2000 in paired-end mode with 100 bp reads. Per the source publication's procedure: SOAPnuke was used for read processing, and reads with adapters, uncalled bases, a mean Phred below 15, or no exact constant-primer or identifier match were discarded. COPE v1.2.5 was used to merge the high-quality paired reads. Each unique nucleotide sequence was treated as a clonotype, and MiTCR v1.1 was used to align the clonotypes to the IMGT TRB V, D and J references. The analysis was limited to V-J combinations with a frequency above 0.0001, which together covered about 99% of the repertoires. For each V-J combination, a TCR clonal expansion and chaos score was defined as the ratio of F50 clonal expansion to chaos observed in the TCRdist matrix. Welch's t-statistics and random forest were used to reduce features to over ten V-J combinations, which were fed into a naive Bayes classifier. The Morisita-Horn index was used to measure how similar the thyroid and blood repertoires were. TCRdb reprocessing: public reads trimmed at Q25 with fastp, clones called with MiXCR, in-frame beta chains kept. Each record represents a unique CDR3 protein, reported with the most common genes and DNA among its rows. The V and J calls reflect TCRdb's pipeline rather than the authors' work. Here the sample has about 550,000 distinct CDR3 sequences; under 40% occur a single time. The top ten clones comprise about 4.1% of the sample.

Regarding this clonotype: Its antigen is currently not known. No much larger clone exists at a distance of one base, and base qualities are not known.

Patients with hyperthyroidism were aged 18 to 65 years, had been newly diagnosed, and had a disease duration of less than 2 months. Patients with other autoimmune diseases, uncontrolled infections, pregnancy or lactation were excluded. Clinical symptoms, serum thyroxine, TRAb, thyroid ultrasound and orbital computed tomography formed the basis of the diagnosis. Total RNA was extracted with Trizol reagent and quality-checked on an Agilent 2100 Bioanalyzer. The rearranged segments are TRBV12-3 or TRBV12-4 and TRBJ2-3, and perhaps TRBD1 as D gene, on 6 matching bases. The source of this sequence is an adult man with Graves' hyperthyroidism. Sequenced input: peripheral blood or thyroid tissue (not recorded which). The sequenced DNA is TGTGCCAGCACCCTAAGGGGGATTGGAGGTACGCAGTATTTT. It encodes CASTLRGIGGTQYF.